The clone carrying this TCR beta chain was seen a handful of times. Assay used: immunoSEQ multiplex PCR; TCRdb lists only in-frame clones, some missing. The sample consists of 150,000 to 200,000 clones, almost 80% of them appearing once. CDR3 length: 14 residues. Germline V gene lookup returns CDR1 MDHEN and CDR2 SYDVKM. Trimming took 6 bases from V and 2 from J, leaving 11 bases between them. The entry originates in a study of blood T cell repertoires in COVID-19. What was sequenced was peripheral blood. The chain joins TRBV28 to TRBJ1-3, with TRBD1 as a possible D gene (5 bases). The clonotype comes from a woman between 65 and 79 years old with acute or convalescent COVID-19. CDR3 bases: TGTGCCAGCAGCTCAGGGCAGGCTGGAAACACCATATATTTT. Protein product: CASSSGQAGNTIYF.